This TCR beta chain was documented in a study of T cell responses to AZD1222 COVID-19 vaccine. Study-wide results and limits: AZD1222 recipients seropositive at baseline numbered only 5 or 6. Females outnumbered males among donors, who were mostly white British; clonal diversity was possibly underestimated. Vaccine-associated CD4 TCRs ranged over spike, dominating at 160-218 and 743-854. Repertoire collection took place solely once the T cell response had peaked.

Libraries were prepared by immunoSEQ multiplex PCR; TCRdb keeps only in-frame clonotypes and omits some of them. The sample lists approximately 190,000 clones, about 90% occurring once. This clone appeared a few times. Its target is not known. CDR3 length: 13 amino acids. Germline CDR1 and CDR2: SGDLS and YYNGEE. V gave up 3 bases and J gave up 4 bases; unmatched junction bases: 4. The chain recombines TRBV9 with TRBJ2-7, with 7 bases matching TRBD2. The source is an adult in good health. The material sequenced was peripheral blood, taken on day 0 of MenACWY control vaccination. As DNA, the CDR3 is TGTGCCAGCAGCGCGGGGAGGGGTTACGAGCAGTACTTC. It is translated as CASSAGRGYEQYF. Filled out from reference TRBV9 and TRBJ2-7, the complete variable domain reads DSGVTQTPKHLITATGQRVTLRCSPRSGDLSVYWYQQSLDQGLQFLIQYYNGEERAKGNILERFSAQQFPDLHSELNLSSLELGDSALYFCASSAGRGYEQYFGPGTRLTVT.